This TCR beta chain derives from a study of blood T cell repertoires in COVID-19. About the study: The United States, Italy and Spain supplied acute and convalescent COVID-19 samples. PBMCs, B-cell-depleted T cells, or T cells provided the cDNA or gDNA that made up the material.

Recruits, aged 18 to 89 years, lived in 20 to 30 US areas. Participants reported their clinical history, and cohort assignment relied on those reports. Clones were sequenced by immunoSEQ multiplex PCR, and TCRdb holds only the in-frame ones, with some missing. The sample holds roughly 180,000 clones; roughly 80% are singletons and the top ten take 13% to 15%. The germline V gene encodes CDR1 LNHDA and CDR2 SQIVND (reference sequence). The CDR3 has 13 residues. V gave up 3 bases and J gave up 6 bases; unmatched junction bases: 2. This clone was seen a few times. The receptor comes from a man in his sixties who had been exposed to COVID-19. The V gene is TRBV19, the J gene TRBJ2-3; TRBD1 agrees at 8 bases. Input material: PBMCs or T cells enriched from blood (not recorded which). CDR3 in amino acids: CASSITGGDTQYF. The CDR3 region has the DNA TGTGCCAGTAGTATCACAGGGGGGGATACGCAGTATTTT.